These 25 T cell receptor beta chains originate from one sample sequenced in a study of identical twins' blood T cells. Each CDR3 protein gets one entry after TCRdb re-called the 5' RACE reads with MiXCR. The sample includes 300,000 to 400,000 distinct CDR3 sequences, roughly 31% of them seen just once. Sequencing was performed on PBMCs. The receptor source for this set is a woman between 18 and 50 years old in good health.

This clonotype appeared a few times. The gene calls are TRBV11-2 and TRBJ1-3; D unclear. Germline CDR1 is SGHAT and CDR2 is FQNNGV. CDR3 length: 15 residues. Trimming stripped 4 bases from V and 0 bases from J, with 10 bases between. The CDR3: CASSSIISSGNTIYF. The DNA for the CDR3 is TGTGCCAGCAGCTCCATCATAAGCTCTGGAAACACCATATATTTT.

This clonotype was observed a single time. The chain employs TRBV20-1 and TRBJ2-2; 8 bases are a match to TRBD1. Per germline, CDR1 DFQATT and CDR2 SNEGSKA (reference sequence). The J segment lost 6 bases and the V segment lost 6 bases, leaving 9 bases of the junction unmatched. The CDR3 spans 14 residues. CDR3: CSARGQVAAGELFF. Written as DNA, the CDR3 is TGCAGTGCGCGGGGACAGGTTGCCGCCGGGGAGCTGTTTTTT.

The rearrangement links TRBV2 to TRBJ1-4; D is undetermined. Germline V gives CDR1 SNHLY, CDR2 FYNNEI. This CDR3 spans 14 amino acids. V lost 6 bases to trimming and J lost 4 bases, with 12 bases between them. CDR3 in DNA: TGTGCCAGCAGGAAGGGCGGACTTAATGAAAAACTGTTTTTT. Translating it yields CASRKGGLNEKLFF. Full variable domain (missing parts from reference TRBV2 and TRBJ1-4): EPEVTQTPSHQVTQMGQEVILRCVPISNHLYFYWYRQILGQKVEFLVSFYNNEISEKSEIFDDQFSVERPDGSNFTLKIRSTKLEDSAMYFCASRKGGLNEKLFFGSGTQLSVL.

In DNA form, the CDR3 reads TGCGCCAGCAGCCAGGAAGGACGGGATAACACTGAAGCTTTCTTT. Translated, it gives CASSQEGRDNTEAFF. This chain connects TRBV5-1 to TRBJ1-1; D call uncertain. CDR3 length: 15 residues. V was clipped by 4 bases and J by 2 bases, with 15 bases between them. Germline assignment: CDR1 SGHRS and CDR2 YFSETQ.

The V call is TRBV11-2, the J call TRBJ2-7, with a weak D call TRBD1 (6 bases). V lost 1 base and J lost 3, with 13 bases in between. This CDR3 is 15 amino acids long. Germline V CDR1 and CDR2: SGHAT, FQNNGV. CDR3: CASSLGQGTGYEQYF. In nucleotides, the CDR3 is TGTGCCAGCAGCTTAGGTCAGGGGACGGGCTACGAGCAGTACTTC. The whole variable domain, remainder taken from reference TRBV11-2 and TRBJ2-7, is EAGVAQSPRYKIIEKRQSVAFWCNPISGHATLYWYQQILGQGPKLLIQFQNNGVVDDSQLPKDRFSAERLKGVDSTLKIQPAKLEDSAVYLCASSLGQGTGYEQYFGPGTRLTVT.

This clonotype was found a few times. The chain couples TRBV15 to TRBJ1-1; D is uncertain. V lost 0 bases, J lost 11 bases, and 13 bases lay in between. The CDR3 runs 13 residues. Germline V lookup: CDR1 LNHNV, CDR2 YYDKDF (reference sequence). In DNA, the CDR3 is TGTGCCACCAGCAGAGATCCAATTGCGGAGGCTTTCTTT. It codes for CATSRDPIAEAFF.

A note on this clonotype: This may come from a read error, since a much larger clone is one base off. The rearrangement links TRBV7-9 to TRBJ1-1; D is perhaps TRBD1 (5 bases). The CDR3 loop spans 13 amino acids. From germline, CDR1 is SEHNR and CDR2 FQNEAQ (reference sequence). CDR3 loop: CASSSTVNTEALF. As DNA, the CDR3 is TGTGCCAGCAGCTCGACAGTGAACACTGAAGCTTTATTT.

Details on this clonotype: An end of the junction differs from the germline gene, which may be a read error. The rearrangement links TRBV9 to TRBJ2-2; 8 bases fit TRBD2. The CDR3 contains 15 residues. Germline assignment: CDR1 SGDLS and CDR2 YYNGEE. The CDR3 spells CANSMGLANTGELFF. DNA of the CDR3: TGTGCCAACAGCATGGGACTAGCGAACACCGGGGAGCTGTTTTTT.

With respect to this clonotype: The CDR3 ends on some other residue instead of the conserved phenylalanine or tryptophan, so this is likely a read error. V is TRBV18 and J is TRBJ1-1; D is ambiguous. This CDR3 spans 13 amino acids. CDR1 is KGHSH and CDR2 is LQKENI in the germline V gene. The V gene lost 3 bases and the J gene lost 1 base, with 6 bases spanning the gap. The CDR3 DNA sequence: TGTGCCAGCTCACCGCGATCGAACACTGAAGCTTTCCTT. Its protein product is CASSPRSNTEAFL.

This clonotype turned up a few times. V is TRBV20-1 and J is TRBJ2-1; 7 bases match TRBD1. V trimming: 6 bases; J trimming: 4 bases; junction bases outside the gene matches: 12. Germline values: CDR1 DFQATT, CDR2 SNEGSKA (reference sequence). The CDR3 spans 15 residues. The CDR3 DNA follows: TGCAGTGCCGATTACCGGGACAGCACTTACAATGAGCAGTTCTTC. It is translated as CSADYRDSTYNEQFF.

CDR3 DNA: TGTGCCAGCCCGGGGCCCCCGGGGGCTTTCTTT. Protein: CASPGPPGAFF. The genes are TRBV5-8 and TRBJ1-1, with a possible D match to TRBD1 (5 bases). Germline V gene lookup returns CDR1 SGHTS and CDR2 YDEGEE. V shed 7 bases and J shed 11 bases, with 15 bases lying between them. The CDR3 has 11 residues. The variable domain in full, completed from reference TRBV5-8 and TRBJ1-1, reads EAGVTQSPTHLIKTRGQQATLRCSPISGHTSVYWYQQALGLGLQFLLWYDEGEERNRGNFPPRFSGRQFPNYSSELNVNALELEDSALYLCASPGPPGAFFGQGTRLTVV.

This clonotype was recorded many times. The chain combines TRBV13 with TRBJ2-1, with 10 bases aligning to TRBD2. V was pared by 5 bases and J by 4 bases, with 11 bases of the junction left unmatched. Germline values: CDR1 PRHDT, CDR2 FYEKMQ (reference sequence). CDR3 size: 17 residues. The CDR3 bases are TGTGCCAGCAGCCCCGATACGTTAGCGGGAGGTTACAATGAGCAGTTCTTC. Translation gives CASSPDTLAGGYNEQFF.

This clonotype was seen only a few times. The CDR3 DNA reads as TGTGCCAGTAGGATGGGCACTGAAGCTTTCTTT. The encoded protein is CASRMGTEAFF. The V call is TRBV19, the J call TRBJ1-1, with D unclear. Between the trimmed V and J ends, which lost 6 bases and 4 bases, there was a span of 6 bases. This CDR3 is 11 amino acids long. Per germline, CDR1 LNHDA and CDR2 SQIVND (reference sequence).

This clonotype was seen more than once but under ten times. The DNA for the CDR3 is TGCAGCGTTGTCGGCTTTGTCTACGAGCAGTACTTC. This codes for CSVVGFVYEQYF. The rearrangement joins TRBV29-1 to TRBJ2-7, with D hard to call. The germline CDR1 and CDR2 sequences are SQVTM and ANQGSEA. V lost 4 bases to trimming and J lost 3 bases, with 10 bases between them. This CDR3 has 12 amino acids.

This clonotype was seen repeatedly, ten times or more. This chain uses TRBV12-3 or TRBV12-4 with TRBJ1-1; no reliable D call. This CDR3 spans 13 amino acids. V lost 2 bases and J lost 1, with 5 bases in between. The CDR3 bases are TGTGCCAGCAGTTTAAACAGGAACACTGAAGCTTTCTTT. Translating it yields CASSLNRNTEAFF.

The chain is built from TRBV6-5 and TRBJ1-4; 10 bases map to TRBD1. After removal of 5 bases from V and 6 bases from J, the junction contained 9 bases not matched to a gene. Germline CDR1 reads MNHEY; CDR2 reads SVGAGI. This CDR3 comprises 16 residues. The CDR3, as DNA: TGTGCCAGCAGTACACTACCGGGACAGGGGTATGAAAAACTGTTTTTT. Its translation: CASSTLPGQGYEKLFF.

The chain joins TRBV11-2 to TRBJ1-1, with D hard to call. The V end was cut by 6 bases, the J end by 5 bases, with 19 bases between. The CDR3 length is 15 residues. Germline loops: CDR1 SGHAT, CDR2 FQNNGV. CDR3 amino acids: CASSYQGRLWTEAFF. Here the CDR3 DNA reads TGTGCCAGCAGTTATCAAGGACGCTTGTGGACTGAAGCTTTCTTT.

As to this clonotype: One end of the junction is discordant with germline, which a read error may explain. This chain joins TRBV20-1 and TRBJ2-5; maybe TRBD1 (5 bases). The CDR3 loop spans 12 amino acids. CDR1 is DFQATT, CDR2 SNEGSKA, per germline (reference sequence). The CDR3 coding sequence is TGCAGTGCTAGAGAAGGGGTCGAGACCCGGTACTTC. Translated, it gives CSAREGVETRYF.

About this clonotype: Just one base apart from a much larger clone, this may be a read error. V is TRBV9 and J is TRBJ2-7, with a weak D call TRBD1 (6 bases). Per germline, CDR1 SGDLS and CDR2 YYNGEE. This CDR3 is built from 16 residues. Trimming removed 4 bases from V and 2 bases from J, with 19 bases in between. DNA for the CDR3: TGTGCCAGCAGCCCACGTACAACAGGGCATACCTACGAGCAGTACTTC. It specifies CASSPRTTGHTYEQYF. Variable domain in full (rest from reference TRBV9 and TRBJ2-7): DSGVTQTPKHLITATGQRVTLRCSPRSGDLSVYWYQQSLDQGLQFLIQYYNGEERAKGNILERFSAQQFPDLHSELNLSSLELGDSALYFCASSPRTTGHTYEQYFGPGTRLTVT.

This clonotype was counted a few times. The rearrangement links TRBV7-8 to TRBJ1-1, with a weak D call TRBD1 (5 bases). V shed 1 base and J shed 1 base, with 13 bases lying between them. CDR1 is SGHVS, CDR2 FQNEAQ, per germline. The CDR3 is 16 residues long. Written as DNA, the CDR3 is TGTGCCAGCAGCTTAGGTGGGGCCAGGTCGAACACTGAAGCTTTCTTT. It encodes CASSLGGARSNTEAFF.

A single count supports this clonotype. This rearrangement joins TRBV7-9 to TRBJ1-1; D not resolved. This CDR3 is 14 amino acids long. The V and J ends lost 2 bases and 1 base respectively, with 8 bases between them. Germline lookup yields CDR1 SEHNR and CDR2 FQNEAQ (reference sequence). Written as DNA, the CDR3 is TGTGCCAGCAGCTTATATATCGGGAACACTGAAGCTTTCTTT. It codes for CASSLYIGNTEAFF. Full variable domain (outside the CDR3, taken from reference TRBV7-9 and TRBJ1-1): DTGVSQNPRHKITKRGQNVTFRCDPISEHNRLYWYRQTLGQGPEFLTYFQNEAQLEKSRLLSDRFSAERPKGSFSTLEIQRTEQGDSAMYLCASSLYIGNTEAFFGQGTRLTVV.

Ten or more counts support this clonotype. The genes are TRBV6-1 and TRBJ1-1; possible D gene TRBD1, 5 bases. The CDR3 sequence is 13 residues long. Trimming left V 8 bases short and J 0 bases short, with 10 bases between. Looked up from germline, CDR1 is MNHNS and CDR2 is SASEGT. CDR3 protein: CASGEGMNTEAFF. In nucleotides, the CDR3 is TGTGCCAGCGGGGAGGGGATGAACACTGAAGCTTTCTTT.

A few counts support this clonotype. This sequence joins TRBV20-1 and TRBJ1-3; D call uncertain. The CDR3 runs 14 residues. Trimming stripped 7 bases from V and 0 bases from J, with 13 bases between. CDR1 and CDR2 from the germline V gene are DFQATT and SNEGSKA (reference sequence). In nucleotides, the CDR3 is TGCAGTGTGTCGTATCCGAGCTCTGGAAACACCATATATTTT. As protein: CSVSYPSSGNTIYF.

A few counts support this clonotype. J is TRBJ2-2 and V is TRBV19; D remains ambiguous. Trimming took off 5 bases at V and 10 bases at J, with 14 bases between the two ends. The germline gives CDR1 LNHDA, CDR2 SQIVND (reference sequence). CDR3 length equals 13 residues. The DNA for the CDR3 is TGTGCCAGTAGTCAAACATGGGCTACGGAGCTGTTTTTT. Its translation is CASSQTWATELFF.

This clonotype has a count of ten or more. The rearrangement joins TRBV30 to TRBJ2-5; D gene uncertain. Germline loops: CDR1 GTSNPN, CDR2 SVGIG (reference sequence). CDR3 size: 12 residues. V lost 0 bases and J 4 bases, leaving 6 bases between the germline ends. Here the CDR3 DNA reads TGTGCCTGGAGTGTTCTGGGAGAGACCCAGTACTTC. It translates to CAWSVLGETQYF.